This entry describes one T cell receptor (beta chain). Its specificity is unknown. The source of the sample is a study of beta chain features in type 1 diabetes. Expressed TCRB transcripts were sequenced because the entire RNA isolate underwent reverse transcription. Method: immunoSEQ multiplex PCR; TCRdb's copy keeps in-frame clones and lacks some. The table lists a few hundred thousand clones, 24% of them singletons, with around 0.013% in the top ten. V lost 7 bases, J lost 7 bases, and 9 bases stayed unmatched. CDR1 MDHEN and CDR2 SYDVKM come from the germline V gene. The CDR3 is made up of 14 amino acids. Study-level findings and limits: TCRB CDR3 length was moderately but significantly reduced in all four CD4+ subsets of Type 1 diabetes patients. Within the patient group, naive, central memory and Treg TCRB repertoires appeared more similar to each other than within healthy donors.

The chain is built from TRBV28 and TRBJ2-7, with 11 bases lining up with TRBD2. The TCR sequence derives from a woman aged 25 to 39 with type 1 diabetes. The sample consisted of naive CD4+ T cells from blood. The CDR3 loop reads CASTSLAGAFEQYF. The CDR3 nucleotides are TGTGCCAGCACCTCACTAGCGGGAGCGTTTGAGCAGTACTTC.